This TCR beta chain was captured by sequencing in a study of blood T cell repertoires in COVID-19. Trimming took 4 bases from V and 6 from J, leaving 13 bases between them. The CDR3 sequence is 13 residues long. CDR1 is SQVTM, CDR2 ANQGSEA, per germline. The authors' processing: The assay estimated nucleated cells by amplifying reference gene primers. The table came from immunoSEQ multiplex PCR; TCRdb's copy has only in-frame clones and leaves some out. V, J and clone size are taken as reported in that table, and D and trimming were inferred from the DNA itself. The data contain approximately 60,000 clones, around 79% of them seen just once; the ten biggest clones take up about 3.5%.

What was sequenced was peripheral blood. The chain joins TRBV29-1 to TRBJ1-5, with D tentatively TRBD1 (5 bases). The TCR sequence derives from a man aged 60 to 69 with acute or convalescent COVID-19. DNA for the CDR3: TGCAGCGTTGGGCAGGGTAGTGGTCAGCCCCAGCATTTT. Translating it yields CSVGQGSGQPQHF. The full variable domain, its missing parts supplied by reference TRBV29-1 and TRBJ1-5, is SAVISQKPSRDICQRGTSLTIQCQVDSQVTMMFWYRQQPGQSLTLIATANQGSEATYESGFVIDKFPISRPNLTFSTLTVSNMSPEDSSIYLCSVGQGSGQPQHFGDGTRLSIL.